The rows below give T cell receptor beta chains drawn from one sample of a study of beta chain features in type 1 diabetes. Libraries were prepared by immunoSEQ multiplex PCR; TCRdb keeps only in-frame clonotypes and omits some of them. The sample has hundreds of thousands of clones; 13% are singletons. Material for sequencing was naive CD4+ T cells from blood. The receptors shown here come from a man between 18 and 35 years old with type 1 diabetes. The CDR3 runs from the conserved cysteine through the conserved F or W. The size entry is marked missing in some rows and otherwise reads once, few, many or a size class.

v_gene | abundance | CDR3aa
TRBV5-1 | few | CASSKDSASYNEQFF
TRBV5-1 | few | CASRRQGLDNEQFF
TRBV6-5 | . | CASSEHGYPTGYTF
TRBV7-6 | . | CASSDLQSGPEAFF
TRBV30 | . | CAWEGTADSEAFF
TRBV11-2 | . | CASSPRTLPRDTQYF
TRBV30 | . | CAWSVAPQPQHF
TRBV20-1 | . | CSASSVREQYF
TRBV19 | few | CASSFTGLNTEAFF
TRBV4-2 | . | CASSQDRAEAFF
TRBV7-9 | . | CASSTDTDTQYF
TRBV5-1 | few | CASSFQGQGYEQYF
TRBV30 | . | CAWSVPGGSGNTIYF
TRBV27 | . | CASSPFRDSQLGNTGELFF
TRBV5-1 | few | CASSLVRSGTDTQYF
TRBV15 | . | CATSTDSESPLHF
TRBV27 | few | CASSRTGRTDTQYF
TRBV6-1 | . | CASSVSEQYF
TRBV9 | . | CASSVVRAGRDYGYTF
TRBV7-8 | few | CASSLGLTNSPLHF
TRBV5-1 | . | CASSLTGGRGYTF
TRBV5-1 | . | CASSFTGTYEQYF
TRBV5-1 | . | CASSFAGDDYGYTF
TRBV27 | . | CASSPGDVREAFF
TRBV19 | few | CASSITGDTEAFF
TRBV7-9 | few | CASSVVRGPSSGNTIYF
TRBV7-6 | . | CASSFGTVNEKLFF
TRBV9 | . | CASSSPPSHYGYTF
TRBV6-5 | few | CASSYGEKLFF
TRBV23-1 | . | CASSQIKGPTYEQYF
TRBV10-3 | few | CAISDRQGVQGYTF
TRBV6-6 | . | CASIRDLEVETQYF
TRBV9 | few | CASSVSTTANYGYTF
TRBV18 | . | CASSPDRVRTGELFF
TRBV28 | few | CASSLGSYNSPLHF
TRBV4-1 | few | CASSPMGALDGGNQPQHF
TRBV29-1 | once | CSVVVGTGAEKLFF
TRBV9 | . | CASSRTLLTDTQYF
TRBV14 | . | CASSVTRDILSSGANVLTF
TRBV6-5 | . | CASSYSYSNQPQHF
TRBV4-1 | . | CASSQDPRVALEGETQYF
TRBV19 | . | CASSPRDRKAFF
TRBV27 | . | CASSSTRTGHLYGYTF
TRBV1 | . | CTSSRRALGTGELFF
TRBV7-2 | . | CASSLDVAGEVNEQFF
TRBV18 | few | CASSPGTGDMHYGYTF